This T cell receptor (beta chain) was documented in a study of response to subunit inactivated influenza vaccine. The junction had 10 bases not matched to a gene; V was cut back by 5 bases and J by 8 bases. Germline CDR1 SEHNR, CDR2 FQNEAQ (reference sequence). The CDR3 has 16 amino acids. MiXCR, applied by TCRdb to the RT-PCR reads, yields one record per CDR3 protein. The sample contains about 580,000 distinct CDR3 sequences, less than 15% of which appear only once. On this clonotype itself: What it binds is not known.

General study findings and limits: After each seasonal influenza vaccination, few new T cells are recruited, the authors suggested.

Material: PBMCs from blood, obtained 12 days after vaccination. The receptor's source is a man aged 50 or older who received an inactivated influenza vaccine. The rearrangement uses TRBV7-9 and TRBJ1-6, with 9 bases lining up with TRBD1. CDR3 protein: CASSETGGRKHSPLHF. Here the CDR3 DNA reads TGTGCCAGCAGCGAAACAGGGGGCAGGAAGCATTCACCCCTCCACTTT. Drawing the rest from reference TRBV7-9 and TRBJ1-6, the complete variable domain is DTGVSQNPRHKITKRGQNVTFRCDPISEHNRLYWYRQTLGQGPEFLTYFQNEAQLEKSRLLSDRFSAERPKGSFSTLEIQRTEQGDSAMYLCASSETGGRKHSPLHFGNGTRLTVT.